A selection of T cell receptor beta chains follows, all from one sample in a study of cytomegalovirus exposure and HLA in healthy donors. Libraries were prepared by immunoSEQ multiplex PCR; TCRdb keeps only in-frame clonotypes and omits some of them. The sample has about 140,000 clones, around 82% seen once. Sequencing was done on a sample of PBMCs. Every receptor here comes from a man aged 50 or older in good health and CMV-seronegative. Each CDR3 is given with its conserved first and last residue. Each record gives: J gene, V gene, D gene, clone size, CDR3 protein, CDR3 DNA. The D gene is left open where the match is weak. The size field is filled for only some rows; it gives once, few, many or a size class.

J gene: TRBJ1-6
V gene: TRBV27
D gene: TRBD1
clone size: NA
CDR3 protein: CASSGGQNYNSPLHF
CDR3 DNA: TGTGCCAGCAGTGGGGGACAGAACTATAATTCACCCCTCCACTTT

J gene: TRBJ2-2
V gene: TRBV5-1
D gene: NA
clone size: NA
CDR3 protein: CASSLAGGLANTGELFF
CDR3 DNA: TGCGCCAGCAGCTTGGCGGGGGGCTTAGCGAACACCGGGGAGCTGTTTTTT

J gene: TRBJ1-4
V gene: TRBV9
D gene: NA
clone size: NA
CDR3 protein: CASSVGLPNEKLFF
CDR3 DNA: TGTGCCAGCAGCGTAGGACTGCCTAATGAAAAACTGTTTTTT

J gene: TRBJ2-7
V gene: TRBV11-3
D gene: NA
clone size: NA
CDR3 protein: CASSHYMGSSYEQYF
CDR3 DNA: TGTGCCAGCAGCCACTACATGGGGAGCTCCTACGAGCAGTACTTC

J gene: TRBJ2-7
V gene: TRBV7-8
D gene: TRBD2
clone size: NA
CDR3 protein: CASSLALASGTYEQYF
CDR3 DNA: TGTGCCAGCAGCTTAGCGCTGGCTAGCGGGACCTACGAGCAGTACTTC

J gene: TRBJ2-1
V gene: TRBV12-5
D gene: TRBD1
clone size: NA
CDR3 protein: CASGLVQDRSSYNEQFF
CDR3 DNA: TGTGCTAGTGGTTTGGTACAGGACAGGAGCTCCTACAATGAGCAGTTCTTC

J gene: TRBJ2-5
V gene: TRBV30
D gene: TRBD2
clone size: NA
CDR3 protein: CAWSGTWLAGTETQYF
CDR3 DNA: TGTGCCTGGAGTGGTACGTGGCTAGCGGGGACGGAGACCCAGTACTTC

J gene: TRBJ1-2
V gene: TRBV4-2
D gene: TRBD1
clone size: NA
CDR3 protein: CASSQAQTGGRGGYTF
CDR3 DNA: TGTGCCAGCAGCCAAGCCCAGACAGGGGGTCGAGGGGGCTACACCTTC

J gene: TRBJ2-2
V gene: TRBV7-3
D gene: TRBD1
clone size: NA
CDR3 protein: CASSPGRDRVAGELFF
CDR3 DNA: TGTGCCAGCAGCCCTGGACGGGACAGGGTGGCCGGGGAGCTGTTTTTT

J gene: TRBJ2-1
V gene: TRBV27
D gene: TRBD1
clone size: few
CDR3 protein: CASSFGGQGRQFF
CDR3 DNA: TGTGCCAGCAGTTTTGGAGGACAGGGCAGGCAGTTCTTC

J gene: TRBJ2-7
V gene: TRBV5-1
D gene: NA
clone size: few
CDR3 protein: CASSFSSTYEQYF
CDR3 DNA: TGCGCCAGCAGCTTTTCTAGCACCTACGAGCAGTACTTC

J gene: TRBJ1-1
V gene: TRBV2
D gene: NA
clone size: NA
CDR3 protein: CASSEQGQNTEAFF
CDR3 DNA: TGTGCCAGCAGTGAACAAGGACAGAACACTGAAGCTTTCTTT

J gene: TRBJ1-1
V gene: TRBV15
D gene: TRBD1
clone size: NA
CDR3 protein: CATSRPGQGGTEAFF
CDR3 DNA: TGTGCCACCAGCAGGCCGGGACAGGGGGGGACTGAAGCTTTCTTT

J gene: TRBJ1-1
V gene: TRBV28
D gene: NA
clone size: NA
CDR3 protein: CASSLGVQFMNTEAFF
CDR3 DNA: TGTGCCAGCAGTTTAGGCGTACAGTTCATGAACACTGAAGCTTTCTTT

J gene: TRBJ1-5
V gene: TRBV5-1
D gene: TRBD1
clone size: NA
CDR3 protein: CASSWTGQQPQHF
CDR3 DNA: TGCGCCAGCAGCTGGACAGGGCAACAGCCCCAGCATTTT

J gene: TRBJ1-5
V gene: TRBV12-5
D gene: TRBD1
clone size: once
CDR3 protein: CASGPGDRGNQPQHF
CDR3 DNA: TGTGCTAGTGGTCCCGGGGACAGGGGGAATCAGCCCCAGCATTTT